These 6 T cell receptor beta chains came from one sample sequenced in a study of cytomegalovirus exposure and HLA in healthy donors. This PCR relied on a set of 60 Vbeta primers and 13 Jbeta primers. Sequencing was performed with immunoSEQ multiplex PCR; in TCRdb, only in-frame clones are kept and a portion is missing. The table lists fewer than 150,000 clones, approximately 80% of them singletons, with 0.24% in the top ten. The sequencing sample was made of PBMCs. The receptors come from a man aged 50-60 years in good health and CMV-seronegative.

This clone was recorded only once. CDR3 coding DNA: TGTGCCAGCACCGGGGACAATCCTTTCACAGATACGCAGTATTTT. Amino acids: CASTGDNPFTDTQYF. The rearrangement uses TRBV6-6 and TRBJ2-3, with D perhaps TRBD1 (6 bases). The ends were cut back, 7 bases at V and 2 bases at J, with 16 bases in the middle. This CDR3 comprises 15 residues. CDR1 is MNHNY and CDR2 is SVGAGI in the germline V gene (reference sequence).

The V gene is TRBV23-1, the J gene TRBJ2-7; 9 nucleotides line up with TRBD1. TRBV23-1 is noted as an ORF with a role that remains uncertain. The V gene end was trimmed by 4 bases and the J gene end by 2 bases; junction bases not matched to a gene: 6. The CDR3 runs 15 residues. The CDR3 spells CASSPQQGAPYEQYF. DNA for the CDR3: TGCGCCAGCAGTCCCCAACAGGGGGCTCCCTACGAGCAGTACTTC.

V gene TRBV5-4 combines with J gene TRBJ2-7, with D perhaps TRBD2 (5 bases). The CDR3 has 13 residues. Trimming shortened V by 0 bases and J by 6 bases, and 10 bases separated the two germline ends. CDR1 is SGHNT and CDR2 is YYREEE in the germline V gene (reference sequence). CDR3 region: CASSLEIGSEQYF. Written as DNA, the CDR3 is TGTGCCAGCAGCTTGGAAATTGGGAGCGAGCAGTACTTC.

This chain joins TRBV5-1 and TRBJ2-2; TRBD1 agrees at 7 bases. J lost 3 bases, V lost 3 bases, and 14 bases had no gene match. This CDR3 is built from 18 residues. CDR1 is SGHRS, CDR2 YFSETQ, per germline. CDR3 loop: CASSWWTGGSLDTGELFF. CDR3 DNA: TGCGCCAGCAGCTGGTGGACAGGAGGATCATTAGACACCGGGGAGCTGTTTTTT.

Comments on this clone: One end of the junction fails to match germline, which may point to a read error. The gene calls are TRBV18 and TRBJ2-1; unclear D gene. This CDR3 contains 11 residues. The germline V gene has CDR1 KGHSH and CDR2 LQKENI. In DNA form, the CDR3 reads TGTGCCAGCTCTCAGAACAAGGAGCAGTTCTTC. It specifies CASSQNKEQFF.

This chain connects TRBV2 to TRBJ1-6, with a weak D call TRBD1 (5 bases). The CDR3 consists of 14 residues. Germline CDR1 and CDR2: SNHLY and FYNNEI. Trimming took 2 bases from V and 8 from J, leaving 10 bases between them. CDR3 in DNA: TGTGCCAGCAGTGAACGTCAGGGCTATTCACCCCTCCACTTT. Its translation: CASSERQGYSPLHF.